Shown below are 20 T cell receptor beta chains from a single sample sequenced in a study of Ad26.COV2.S vaccination and SARS-CoV-2 variants. Measured with immunoSEQ multiplex PCR; TCRdb has only the in-frame clones, and not every one. The table lists roughly 320,000 clones, 80% to 90% of them singletons, with roughly 3.1% in the top ten. As for treatment: around 19 received Ad26.COV2.S at low or high dose, single or two shots; five or six received placebo; per-sample allocation not given. Sampling was performed 63 days after the first vaccine or placebo injection. The sample was peripheral blood, taken in a trial of Ad26.COV2.S vaccine versus placebo. The receptors were gathered from a person aged 18-65 years who received the Ad26.COV2.S COVID-19 vaccine or a placebo.

This clone showed up just a few times. This sequence joins TRBV2 and TRBJ1-4; D is possibly TRBD1 (5 bases). The V gene's germline CDR1 is SNHLY and CDR2 FYNNEI. V lost 4 bases and J lost 4, with 13 bases in between. The CDR3 is made up of 15 amino acids. The CDR3 is CASSAGSLSNEKLFF. CDR3 nucleotide sequence: TGTGCCAGCAGTGCAGGGAGCCTAAGTAATGAAAAACTGTTTTTT.

This chain connects TRBV29-1 to TRBJ2-7; weak D call: TRBD1 (6 bases). Trimming pared 0 bases from V and 2 bases from J, leaving 11 bases between. The V gene's germline CDR1 is SQVTM and CDR2 ANQGSEA. The CDR3 is 14 residues long. The chain's CDR3 is CSVEDRGQTYEQYF. CDR3 in DNA: TGCAGCGTTGAAGATAGAGGACAGACCTACGAGCAGTACTTC.

V and J are TRBV18 and TRBJ2-7; 7 bases match TRBD1. The CDR3 runs 15 residues. J gave up 6 bases and V 1 base, and 9 bases lay outside the gene matches. Germline V gene data show CDR1 as KGHSH and CDR2 as LQKENI. This CDR3 is CASSPQGARSVEQYF. The CDR3 DNA reads as TGTGCCAGCTCACCACAGGGGGCGAGGTCGGTCGAGCAGTACTTC.

The sample holds a few counts of this clone. The gene calls are TRBV7-9 and TRBJ2-1; 13 nucleotides align to TRBD2. The length of the CDR3 is 14 residues. Germline V gives CDR1 SEHNR, CDR2 FQNEAQ (reference sequence). After removal of 5 bases from V and 8 bases from J, the junction contained 3 bases not matched to a gene. Here the CDR3 reads CASSETSGGDEQFF. The DNA of the CDR3 is TGTGCCAGCAGCGAAACTAGCGGGGGGGATGAGCAGTTCTTC.

The chain combines TRBV5-1 with TRBJ2-3; D may be TRBD2 (5 bases). The CDR3 loop spans 14 amino acids. V was clipped by 4 bases and J by 4 bases, with 13 bases between them. Germline lookup yields CDR1 SGHRS and CDR2 YFSETQ. CDR3 sequence reads: CASSLLEGSDTQYF. CDR3 sequence (DNA): TGCGCCAGCAGCCTGCTCGAGGGTTCAGATACGCAGTATTTT.

V gene TRBV27 combines with J gene TRBJ1-2, with 9 bases identical to TRBD1. The junction had 4 bases not matched to a gene; V was cut back by 2 bases and J by 0 bases. The CDR3 runs 16 residues. CDR1 and CDR2 (germline): MNHEY, SMNVEV (reference sequence). The CDR3 nucleotides are TGTGCCAGCAGTTTAGGGGGGACAGGGCCTAACTATGGCTACACCTTC. Translation: CASSLGGTGPNYGYTF.

This clone appeared once. The rearrangement links TRBV30 to TRBJ2-5; 9 nucleotides match TRBD1. V lost 6 bases, J lost 9 bases, and 2 bases stayed unmatched. CDR3 size: 10 residues. Germline loops: CDR1 GTSNPN, CDR2 SVGIG (reference sequence). CDR3 sequence (DNA): TGTGCCTGTTGGACAGGGGCCCAGTACTTC. Translated: CACWTGAQYF. Full variable domain (outside the CDR3, taken from reference TRBV30 and TRBJ2-5): SQTIHQWPATLVQPVGSPLSLECTVEGTSNPNLYWYRQAAGRGLQLLFYSVGIGQISSEVPQNLSASRPQDRQFILSSKKLLLSDSGFYLCACWTGAQYFGPGTRLLVL.

The V gene is TRBV6-6, the J gene TRBJ1-5, with 9 bases matching TRBD1. Trimming cost V 3 bases and J 6 bases; bases outside gene matches: 6. The CDR3 covers 15 residues. Germline assignment: CDR1 MNHNY and CDR2 SVGAGI (reference sequence). The CDR3 nucleotides are TGTGCCAGCAGTTATCCGGGACAGGGTGGTCAGCCCCAGCATTTT. Its protein product is CASSYPGQGGQPQHF.

The chain has TRBV5-6 and TRBJ2-3; 8 nucleotides line up with TRBD2. The CDR3 extends over 16 amino acids. V shed 7 bases, J shed 6 bases, and the junction held 16 bases outside the gene matches. Germline lookup yields CDR1 SGHDT and CDR2 YYEEEE. CDR3: CASSDPRSGGLDTQYF. The DNA for the CDR3 is TGTGCCAGCTCCGACCCCCGAAGCGGGGGTCTGGATACGCAGTATTTT.

There are a few counts of this clone. This rearrangement joins TRBV24-1 to TRBJ2-3; 14 positions match TRBD2. V was clipped by 3 bases and J by 2 bases; unmatched bases: 3. Germline-derived CDR1 and CDR2 are KGHDR and SFDVKD. There are 17 residues in the CDR3. DNA of the CDR3: TGTGCCACCAGTGATGGGACTAGCGGGGGAAACACAGATACGCAGTATTTT. As protein: CATSDGTSGGNTDTQYF.

J is TRBJ1-5 and V is TRBV7-2; D perhaps matches TRBD1 (6 bases). The CDR3 is 18 amino acids. Trimming removed 5 bases at V and 0 bases at J, with 20 bases between. Germline V lookup: CDR1 SGHTA, CDR2 FQGNSA. For the CDR3, the DNA is TGTGCCAGCAGCCCGAGGGGGTGGGACTTCCGTAGCAATCAGCCCCAGCATTTT. The encoded protein is CASSPRGWDFRSNQPQHF.

The chain links TRBV29-1 to TRBJ1-5; D perhaps matches TRBD1 (5 bases). Per germline, CDR1 SQVTM and CDR2 ANQGSEA. Trimming removed 1 base from V and 4 bases from J, with 8 bases in between. The CDR3 covers 13 residues. The CDR3 nucleotides are TGCAGCGTTGAAGCAGGGAAGAATCAGCCCCAGCATTTT. This encodes CSVEAGKNQPQHF.

The J gene is TRBJ2-7, the V gene TRBV7-9; D could derive from TRBD1 or TRBD2 (5 bases each). The germline gives CDR1 SEHNR, CDR2 FQNEAQ (reference sequence). There are 17 residues in the CDR3. V was shortened by 3 bases and J by 7 bases, with 25 bases between the two germline ends. The chain's CDR3 is CASSFLAGTDSPGEQYF. CDR3 bases: TGTGCCAGCAGCTTCTTAGCAGGGACCGACTCGCCTGGGGAGCAGTACTTC.

The chain employs TRBV7-8 and TRBJ2-1; TRBD2 aligns across 8 bases. Germline CDR1 reads SGHVS; CDR2 reads FQNEAQ. CDR3 length: 15 amino acids. Trimming cost V 1 base and J 4 bases; bases outside gene matches: 3. CDR3 protein: CASSLVRGVYNEQFF. For the CDR3, the DNA is TGTGCCAGCAGCTTAGTGCGGGGGGTTTACAATGAGCAGTTCTTC.

V is TRBV30 and J is TRBJ1-1; unclear D gene. The germline V gene encodes CDR1 GTSNPN and CDR2 SVGIG (reference sequence). The length of the CDR3 is 12 residues. Trimming cost V 0 bases and J 7 bases, with 9 bases left between them. The CDR3 region has the DNA TGTGCCTGGAGTGTCCATGGACTTGAAGCTTTCTTT. This sequence encodes CAWSVHGLEAFF.

This rearrangement joins TRBV7-3 to TRBJ2-3, with TRBD2 identical over 14 bases. CDR3 length: 17 residues. Germline V gene lookup returns CDR1 SGHTA and CDR2 FQGTGA. The V and J ends lost 5 bases and 3 bases, in that order; junction bases with no gene match: 7. The CDR3 coding sequence is TGTGCCAGCAGCCCCGTGACTAGCGGGGGGGCAACAGATACGCAGTATTTT. Translation gives CASSPVTSGGATDTQYF.

The J gene is TRBJ1-2, the V gene TRBV9, with 8 bases lining up with TRBD1. The germline V gene encodes CDR1 SGDLS and CDR2 YYNGEE. The CDR3 has 14 residues. V shed 4 bases and J 4 bases; nucleotides not matched to a gene: 6. CDR3 sequence reads: CASSSDRGSYGYTF. CDR3 sequence (DNA): TGTGCCAGCAGCTCAGACAGGGGCTCCTATGGCTACACCTTC.

V usage is TRBV6-5 and J usage is TRBJ2-7; TRBD1 aligns across 7 bases. V lost 7 bases to trimming and J lost 7 bases; unmatched junction nucleotides: 13. The CDR3 runs 14 residues. Germline V gene data show CDR1 as MNHEY and CDR2 as SVGAGI. This chain's CDR3 is CASKRTGAVEEQYF. CDR3 DNA sequence: TGTGCCAGCAAGCGAACAGGGGCGGTAGAGGAGCAGTACTTC.

V and J are TRBV27 and TRBJ2-5; a possible D gene is TRBD2 (5 bases). Trimming took off 7 bases at V and 5 bases at J, with 17 bases between the two ends. The CDR3 runs to 14 residues. Germline CDR1 is MNHEY and CDR2 is SMNVEV (reference sequence). The CDR3 DNA reads as TGTGCCAGCACCCCCTCCCTAGCTTGGGAGACCCAGTACTTC. It yields the protein CASTPSLAWETQYF.

The rearrangement joins TRBV13 to TRBJ2-3; no firm D call. V was pared by 3 bases and J by 9 bases, with 16 bases between. CDR1 is PRHDT, CDR2 FYEKMQ, per germline (reference sequence). The CDR3 covers 14 residues. The CDR3 DNA follows: TGTGCCAGCAGCTTGGCAACAACACAAGGGACGCAGTATTTT. Protein sequence: CASSLATTQGTQYF.